This TCR beta chain was profiled in a study of T-cell reconstitution after alpha-beta-depleted transplantation in children. Preparing the TCRbeta library involved the use of unique molecular identifiers. TCRdb called the PCR reads again in MiXCR, with one record for every CDR3 protein. The sample comprises around 240,000 distinct CDR3 sequences, 9.7% of which are singletons, and around 5.1% rests with the top ten. Ten or more counts support this clonotype. This CDR3 comprises 14 residues. The germline gives CDR1 MNHEY, CDR2 SVGEGT. V lost 3 bases, J lost 3 bases, and 12 bases lay in between. The input for sequencing was PBMCs from the stem cell graft donor, taken from the stem cell graft. The genes are TRBV6-2 or TRBV6-3 and TRBJ2-7; D not resolved. The clonotype was recovered from a human donor who donated a stem cell graft to a child with SCID. The CDR3 protein is CASSYSGEVYEQYF. CDR3 nucleotides: TGTGCCAGCAGTTATTCCGGAGAGGTCTACGAGCAGTACTTC.